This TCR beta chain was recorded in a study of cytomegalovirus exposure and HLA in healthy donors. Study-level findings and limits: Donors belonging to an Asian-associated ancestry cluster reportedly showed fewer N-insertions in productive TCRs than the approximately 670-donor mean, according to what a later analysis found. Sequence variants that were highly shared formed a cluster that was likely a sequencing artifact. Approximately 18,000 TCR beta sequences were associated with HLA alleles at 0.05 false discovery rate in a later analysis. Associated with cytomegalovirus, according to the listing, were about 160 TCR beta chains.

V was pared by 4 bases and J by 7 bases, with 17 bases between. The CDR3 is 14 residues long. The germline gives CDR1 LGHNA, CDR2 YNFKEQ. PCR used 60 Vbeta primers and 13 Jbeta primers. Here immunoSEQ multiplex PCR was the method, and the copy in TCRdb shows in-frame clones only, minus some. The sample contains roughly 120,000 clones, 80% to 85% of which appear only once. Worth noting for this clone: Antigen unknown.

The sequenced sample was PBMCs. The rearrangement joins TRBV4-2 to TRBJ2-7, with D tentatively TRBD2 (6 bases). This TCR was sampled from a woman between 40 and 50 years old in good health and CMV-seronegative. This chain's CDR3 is CASSPEVGGGEQYF. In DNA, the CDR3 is TGTGCCAGCAGCCCCGAGGTGGGGGGAGGTGAGCAGTACTTC.